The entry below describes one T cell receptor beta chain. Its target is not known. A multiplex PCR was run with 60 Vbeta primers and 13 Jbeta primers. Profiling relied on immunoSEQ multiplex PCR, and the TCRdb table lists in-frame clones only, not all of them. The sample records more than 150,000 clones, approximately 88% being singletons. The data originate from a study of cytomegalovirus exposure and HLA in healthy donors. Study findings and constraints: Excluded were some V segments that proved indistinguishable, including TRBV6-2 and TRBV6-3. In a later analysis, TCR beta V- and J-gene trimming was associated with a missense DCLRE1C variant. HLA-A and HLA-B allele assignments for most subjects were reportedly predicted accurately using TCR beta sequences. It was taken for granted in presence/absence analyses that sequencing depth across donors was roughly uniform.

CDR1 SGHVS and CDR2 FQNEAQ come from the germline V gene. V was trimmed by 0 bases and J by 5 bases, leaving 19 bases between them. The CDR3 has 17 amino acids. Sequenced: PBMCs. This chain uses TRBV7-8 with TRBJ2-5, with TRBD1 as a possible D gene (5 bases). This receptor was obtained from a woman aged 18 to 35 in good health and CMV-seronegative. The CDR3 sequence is CASSLAQLRIKGETQYF. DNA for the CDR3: TGTGCCAGCAGCTTAGCCCAGCTACGAATAAAGGGGGAGACCCAGTACTTC.